The 10 T cell receptor beta chains listed next were all sequenced from one sample in a study of fetal regulatory T cell absence and autoimmunity. Measured with immunoSEQ multiplex PCR; TCRdb has only the in-frame clones, and not every one. The table lists just over 45,000 clones, around 85% of them singletons. The source material was cord blood. These receptor sequences come from a newborn boy with IPEX syndrome.

The J gene is TRBJ2-1, the V gene TRBV4-1; TRBD2 agrees at 12 bases. J was trimmed by 2 bases and V by 1 base; bases with no gene match: 6. Germline V gene lookup returns CDR1 MGHRA and CDR2 YSYEKL. This CDR3 has 18 residues. The CDR3 DNA sequence: TGCGCCAGCAGCCAAGGACTAGCGGGGGCCCTTCCCTACAATGAGCAGTTCTTC. Translating it yields CASSQGLAGALPYNEQFF.

J is TRBJ1-5 and V is TRBV19, with 8 bases identical to TRBD1. The CDR3 runs 14 residues. CDR1 and CDR2 from the germline V gene are LNHDA and SQIVND (reference sequence). The V gene end was trimmed by 3 bases and the J gene end by 6 bases; junction bases not matched to a gene: 4. The CDR3 sequence is CASSIGQGIQPQHF. In nucleotides, the CDR3 is TGTGCCAGTAGTATTGGACAGGGAATTCAGCCCCAGCATTTT.

This clone was found once. The J gene is TRBJ1-5, the V gene TRBV14; D might be TRBD1 (6 bases). The CDR3 sequence is 22 residues long. The V end lost 2 bases, the J end lost 0 bases, and 29 bases lay between the germline ends. Germline V gives CDR1 SGHDN, CDR2 FVKESK. The CDR3 loop reads CASSQWGLQGSKVLHSNQPQHF. CDR3 coding DNA: TGTGCCAGCAGCCAATGGGGGCTACAGGGAAGCAAGGTTCTTCATAGCAATCAGCCCCAGCATTTT.

This chain joins TRBV27 and TRBJ2-3; no firm D call. Between the trimmed V and J ends, which lost 0 bases and 6 bases, there was a span of 16 bases. Germline V gene data show CDR1 as MNHEY and CDR2 as SMNVEV (reference sequence). This CDR3 has 16 amino acids. The CDR3 region is CASSLSLTGRVDTQYF. In DNA, the CDR3 is TGTGCCAGCAGTTTATCCTTAACCGGACGTGTGGATACGCAGTATTTT.

The chain joins TRBV7-9 to TRBJ2-7; 9 bases agree with TRBD2. The germline CDR1 and CDR2 sequences are SEHNR and FQNEAQ (reference sequence). Trimming at V came to 5 bases and at J to 4 bases, leaving 6 bases not matched to a gene. The CDR3 length is 14 residues. Here the CDR3 DNA reads TGTGCCAGCAGCCCGGGGGCGGGAGGGTACGAGCAGTACTTC. It encodes CASSPGAGGYEQYF. Complete variable domain (other parts from reference TRBV7-9 and TRBJ2-7): DTGVSQNPRHKITKRGQNVTFRCDPISEHNRLYWYRQTLGQGPEFLTYFQNEAQLEKSRLLSDRFSAERPKGSFSTLEIQRTEQGDSAMYLCASSPGAGGYEQYFGPGTRLTVT.

The J gene is TRBJ1-1, the V gene TRBV5-1; a possible D gene is TRBD1 (6 bases). The CDR3 runs to 11 residues. Trimming removed 5 bases at V and 4 bases at J, with 6 bases between. CDR1 SGHRS and CDR2 YFSETQ come from the germline V gene. The CDR3 DNA reads as TGCGCCAGCAGACAGGGCACTGAAGCTTTCTTT. This codes for CASRQGTEAFF.

This clone has only a few counts. This chain joins TRBV7-2 and TRBJ2-5; the D gene is possibly TRBD1 (7 bases). The CDR3 loop spans 13 amino acids. In germline, CDR1 is SGHTA, CDR2 FQGNSA. V gave up 10 bases and J gave up 5 bases, with 17 bases separating them. The CDR3 protein is CATRQGGRETQYF. In DNA, the CDR3 is TGTGCCACCCGGCAGGGGGGCCGGGAGACCCAGTACTTC.

V and J are TRBV7-2 and TRBJ2-1; 14 nucleotides match TRBD2. This CDR3 spans 18 amino acids. Germline CDR1 is SGHTA and CDR2 is FQGNSA. J was trimmed by 0 bases and V by 2 bases; bases with no gene match: 3. This chain's CDR3 is CASSLPTSGRASYNEQFF. CDR3 DNA: TGTGCCAGCAGCTTACCGACTAGCGGGAGGGCCTCCTACAATGAGCAGTTCTTC.

The J gene is TRBJ1-6, the V gene TRBV19; possibly TRBD1 for D (5 bases). The CDR3 spans 17 residues. Germline CDR1 LNHDA, CDR2 SQIVND (reference sequence). Deletions cut 5 bases from V and 6 bases from J, with 20 bases between. The CDR3 nucleotides are TGTGCCAGTAGTCCCACCCAACCGGGACCGCTTAATTCACCCCTCCACTTT. Translated, it gives CASSPTQPGPLNSPLHF.

J is TRBJ1-1 and V is TRBV4-1; D perhaps matches TRBD1 (6 bases). CDR3 length: 16 amino acids. Germline V gene lookup returns CDR1 MGHRA and CDR2 YSYEKL. Trimming pared 2 bases from V and 6 bases from J, leaving 19 bases between. As DNA, the CDR3 is TGCGCCAGCAGCCAAAAAGGGGGGGGCTGGGGGGCTGAAGCTTTCTTT. This sequence encodes CASSQKGGGWGAEAFF.